The rows below give T cell receptor beta chains drawn from one sample of a study of spatial heterogeneity in lung cancer. TCRdb analysed the 5' RACE reads with MiXCR anew, one entry per CDR3 protein. The sample holds 2,500 to 3,000 distinct CDR3 sequences, around 13% seen once. The sample was PBMCs, taken at surgery. The origin of the receptors is a male donor with early-stage non-small cell lung cancer. Both conserved end residues are part of each CDR3. The order of the fields is V gene, clone size, D gene, J gene, CDR3 protein, CDR3 DNA. D genes are given only for firm matches. Clone size appears in some rows only: once, few, many, or a class for an expanded clone.

V gene: TRBV12-3/TRBV12-4
clone size: medium-sized
D gene: -
J gene: TRBJ1-6
CDR3 protein: CASSSQWSRGSPLHF
CDR3 DNA: TGTGCCAGCAGCTCCCAGTGGAGTAGGGGTTCACCCCTCCACTTT

V gene: TRBV10-3
clone size: medium-sized
D gene: TRBD2
J gene: TRBJ2-1
CDR3 protein: CAISDRTKGTSGINEQFF
CDR3 DNA: TGTGCCATCAGCGATAGAACGAAAGGGACTAGCGGGATCAATGAGCAGTTCTTC

V gene: TRBV4-2
clone size: -
D gene: TRBD2
J gene: TRBJ2-4
CDR3 protein: CASSQVSSGINIQYF
CDR3 DNA: TGTGCCAGCAGCCAAGTATCCAGCGGGATAAACATTCAGTACTTC

V gene: TRBV6-2/TRBV6-3
clone size: -
D gene: -
J gene: TRBJ2-2
CDR3 protein: CASSVLRNTGELFF
CDR3 DNA: TGTGCCAGCAGTGTCCTTAGGAACACCGGGGAGCTGTTTTTT

V gene: TRBV7-3
clone size: few
D gene: -
J gene: TRBJ2-6
CDR3 protein: CASSPGLGKGPYSGANVLTF
CDR3 DNA: TGTGCCAGCAGCCCAGGGTTGGGTAAGGGGCCATACTCTGGGGCCAACGTCCTGACTTTC

V gene: TRBV28
clone size: medium-sized
D gene: TRBD2
J gene: TRBJ2-2
CDR3 protein: CASSPSGSRTGELFF
CDR3 DNA: TGTGCCAGCAGCCCGAGCGGGAGCCGCACCGGGGAGCTGTTTTTT

V gene: TRBV7-8
clone size: few
D gene: TRBD1
J gene: TRBJ2-2
CDR3 protein: CASSWGQSIGELFF
CDR3 DNA: TGTGCCAGCAGCTGGGGACAGTCTATCGGGGAGCTGTTTTTT

V gene: TRBV5-1
clone size: -
D gene: -
J gene: TRBJ1-4
CDR3 protein: CASRTSTNEKLFF
CDR3 DNA: TGCGCCAGCAGAACTTCAACTAATGAAAAACTGTTTTTT

V gene: TRBV27
clone size: medium-sized
D gene: -
J gene: TRBJ1-2
CDR3 protein: CASSLGRDYGYTF
CDR3 DNA: TGTGCCAGCAGTTTAGGGCGAGACTATGGCTACACCTTC

V gene: TRBV6-5
clone size: medium-sized
D gene: -
J gene: TRBJ2-6
CDR3 protein: CASRPGSSGANVLTF
CDR3 DNA: TGTGCCAGCAGGCCGGGGAGCTCTGGGGCCAACGTCCTGACTTTC

V gene: TRBV23-1
clone size: medium-sized
D gene: TRBD1
J gene: TRBJ2-5
CDR3 protein: CASNDPPTGEETQYF
CDR3 DNA: TGCGCCAGCAACGACCCCCCGACAGGGGAAGAGACCCAGTACTTC

V gene: TRBV19
clone size: -
D gene: TRBD2
J gene: TRBJ2-1
CDR3 protein: CATGTSGGPSYNEQFF
CDR3 DNA: TGTGCCACAGGGACTAGCGGGGGACCTTCCTACAATGAGCAGTTCTTC

V gene: TRBV6-2/TRBV6-3
clone size: medium-sized
D gene: -
J gene: TRBJ2-1
CDR3 protein: CASSPLGRSSYNEQFF
CDR3 DNA: TGTGCCAGCAGTCCACTAGGGAGAAGCTCCTACAATGAGCAGTTCTTC

V gene: TRBV7-9
clone size: many
D gene: TRBD1
J gene: TRBJ1-2
CDR3 protein: CASTPGQGGGYTF
CDR3 DNA: TGTGCCAGCACCCCGGGACAGGGCGGTGGCTACACCTTC

V gene: TRBV18
clone size: many
D gene: -
J gene: TRBJ1-2
CDR3 protein: CASSSDVNYGYTF
CDR3 DNA: TGTGCCAGCTCCTCGGACGTTAACTATGGCTACACCTTC

V gene: TRBV20-1
clone size: -
D gene: -
J gene: TRBJ1-1
CDR3 protein: CSAMRSTGMTEAFF
CDR3 DNA: TGCAGTGCTATGAGGTCAACAGGGATGACTGAAGCTTTCTTT

V gene: TRBV5-8
clone size: many
D gene: TRBD1
J gene: TRBJ1-2
CDR3 protein: CASSQGQDQRYGYTF
CDR3 DNA: TGTGCCAGCAGCCAAGGACAGGACCAACGGTATGGCTACACCTTC

V gene: TRBV6-1
clone size: many
D gene: -
J gene: TRBJ1-6
CDR3 protein: CASSEARPAPSRLYNSPLHF
CDR3 DNA: TGTGCCAGCAGTGAAGCGCGTCCAGCCCCCTCTCGCCTATATAATTCACCCCTCCACTTT

V gene: TRBV19
clone size: medium-sized
D gene: -
J gene: TRBJ1-5
CDR3 protein: CASSITSNQPQHF
CDR3 DNA: TGTGCCAGTAGTATAACGAGCAATCAGCCCCAGCATTTT

V gene: TRBV7-9
clone size: few
D gene: -
J gene: TRBJ2-5
CDR3 protein: CASTRSDPQETQYF
CDR3 DNA: TGTGCCAGCACCCGGTCTGACCCGCAAGAGACCCAGTACTTC

V gene: TRBV5-1
clone size: many
D gene: -
J gene: TRBJ2-4
CDR3 protein: CASSLARGRVNIQYF
CDR3 DNA: TGCGCCAGCAGCTTGGCACGAGGGCGCGTAAACATTCAGTACTTC

V gene: TRBV23-1
clone size: medium-sized
D gene: -
J gene: TRBJ2-7
CDR3 protein: CASSGHPSVEQYF
CDR3 DNA: TGCGCCAGCAGCGGGCACCCGAGCGTCGAGCAGTACTTC

V gene: TRBV7-3
clone size: many
D gene: TRBD1
J gene: TRBJ2-7
CDR3 protein: CASSPGSGTGIHEQYF
CDR3 DNA: TGTGCCAGCAGCCCAGGAAGCGGGACAGGGATCCACGAGCAGTACTTC

V gene: TRBV27
clone size: many
D gene: -
J gene: TRBJ2-7
CDR3 protein: CASSPGISLDEQYF
CDR3 DNA: TGTGCCAGCAGTCCTGGGATTAGCTTGGACGAGCAGTACTTC

V gene: TRBV20-1
clone size: medium-sized
D gene: TRBD2
J gene: TRBJ2-7
CDR3 protein: CSTTGGGRKSYEQYF
CDR3 DNA: TGCAGTACGACGGGAGGAGGGCGTAAATCCTACGAGCAGTACTTC

V gene: TRBV3-1
clone size: medium-sized
D gene: TRBD1
J gene: TRBJ1-1
CDR3 protein: CASSQGTGQGNTEAFF
CDR3 DNA: TGTGCCAGCAGCCAAGGGACGGGACAGGGAAACACTGAAGCTTTCTTT

V gene: TRBV7-8
clone size: many
D gene: -
J gene: TRBJ2-1
CDR3 protein: CASSLARPGRNEQFF
CDR3 DNA: TGTGCCAGCAGCTTAGCCCGCCCGGGGAGGAATGAGCAGTTCTTC

V gene: TRBV23-1
clone size: many
D gene: -
J gene: TRBJ2-1
CDR3 protein: CASSQMPADCSYNEQFF
CDR3 DNA: TGCGCCAGCAGTCAAATGCCCGCCGACTGCTCCTACAATGAGCAGTTCTTC

V gene: TRBV5-1
clone size: medium-sized
D gene: -
J gene: TRBJ2-7
CDR3 protein: CASSLKGHEQYF
CDR3 DNA: TGCGCCAGCAGCTTGAAGGGCCACGAGCAGTACTTC

V gene: TRBV10-3
clone size: -
D gene: -
J gene: TRBJ1-1
CDR3 protein: CAISERAGRMNTEAFF
CDR3 DNA: TGTGCCATCAGTGAACGGGCAGGGCGCATGAACACTGAAGCTTTCTTT

V gene: TRBV27
clone size: medium-sized
D gene: -
J gene: TRBJ1-6
CDR3 protein: CASSSQSSYNSPLHF
CDR3 DNA: TGTGCCAGCAGTTCACAGAGCTCCTATAATTCACCCCTCCACTTT

V gene: TRBV7-9
clone size: -
D gene: -
J gene: TRBJ1-5
CDR3 protein: CASSLARAENQPQHF
CDR3 DNA: TGTGCCAGCAGCTTAGCGCGGGCCGAAAATCAGCCCCAGCATTTT